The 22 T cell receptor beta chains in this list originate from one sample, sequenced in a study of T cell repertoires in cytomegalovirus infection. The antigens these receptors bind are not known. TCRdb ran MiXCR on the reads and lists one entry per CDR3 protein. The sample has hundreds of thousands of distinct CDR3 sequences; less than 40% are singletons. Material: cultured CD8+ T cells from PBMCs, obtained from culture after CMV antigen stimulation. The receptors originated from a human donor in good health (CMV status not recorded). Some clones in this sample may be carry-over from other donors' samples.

The CDR3 DNA follows: TGTGCCAGCAGCCCCCCAGCGGGGGTGGACGAGCAGTTCTTC. Amino acids: CASSPPAGVDEQFF. V usage is TRBV5-4 and J usage is TRBJ2-1; 8 bases line up with TRBD2. Looked up from germline, CDR1 is SGHNT and CDR2 is YYREEE (reference sequence). The CDR3 loop spans 14 amino acids. With 4 bases clipped from V and 10 bases from J, the junction kept 10 bases outside the gene matches.

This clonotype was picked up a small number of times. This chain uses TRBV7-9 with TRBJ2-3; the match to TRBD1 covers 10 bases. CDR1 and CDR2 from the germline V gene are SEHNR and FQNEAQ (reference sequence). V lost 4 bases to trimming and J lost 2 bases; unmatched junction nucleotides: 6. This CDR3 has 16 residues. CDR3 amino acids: CASSSVGTGATDTQYF. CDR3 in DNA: TGTGCCAGCAGCTCAGTAGGGACAGGGGCCACAGATACGCAGTATTTT.

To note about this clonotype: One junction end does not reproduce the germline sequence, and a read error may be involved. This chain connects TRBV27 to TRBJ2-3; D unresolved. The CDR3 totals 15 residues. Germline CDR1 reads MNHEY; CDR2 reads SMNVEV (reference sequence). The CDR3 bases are TGTACCAGCAGTGTCGGACCGCCGGTCACAGATACGCAGTATTTT. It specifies CTSSVGPPVTDTQYF.

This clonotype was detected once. CDR3 sequence (DNA): TGTGCCAGCAAGAACTATGAAAAACTGTTTTTT. Translation: CASKNYEKLFF. The rearrangement links TRBV2 to TRBJ1-4; no clear D gene. CDR3 length equals 11 residues. The germline V and J ends were trimmed by 7 bases and 6 bases, with 6 bases remaining between them. Germline CDR1 reads SNHLY; CDR2 reads FYNNEI. Variable domain in full (rest from reference TRBV2 and TRBJ1-4): EPEVTQTPSHQVTQMGQEVILRCVPISNHLYFYWYRQILGQKVEFLVSFYNNEISEKSEIFDDQFSVERPDGSNFTLKIRSTKLEDSAMYFCASKNYEKLFFGSGTQLSVL.

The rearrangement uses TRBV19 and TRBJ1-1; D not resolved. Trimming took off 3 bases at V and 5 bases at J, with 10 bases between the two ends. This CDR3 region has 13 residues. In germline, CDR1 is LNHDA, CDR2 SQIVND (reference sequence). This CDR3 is CASSILEGTEAFF. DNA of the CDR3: TGTGCCAGTAGTATCCTGGAGGGAACTGAAGCTTTCTTT.

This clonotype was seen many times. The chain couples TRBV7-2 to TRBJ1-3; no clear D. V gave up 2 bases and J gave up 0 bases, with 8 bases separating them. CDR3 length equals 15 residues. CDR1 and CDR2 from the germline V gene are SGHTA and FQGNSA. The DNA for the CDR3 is TGTGCCAGCAGCTTATATGGCAGCTCTGGAAACACCATATATTTT. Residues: CASSLYGSSGNTIYF. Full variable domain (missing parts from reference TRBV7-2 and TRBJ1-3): GAGVSQSPSNKVTEKGKDVELRCDPISGHTALYWYRQSLGQGLEFLIYFQGNSAPDKSGLPSDRFSAERTGGSVSTLTIQRTQQEDSAVYLCASSLYGSSGNTIYFGEGSWLTVV.

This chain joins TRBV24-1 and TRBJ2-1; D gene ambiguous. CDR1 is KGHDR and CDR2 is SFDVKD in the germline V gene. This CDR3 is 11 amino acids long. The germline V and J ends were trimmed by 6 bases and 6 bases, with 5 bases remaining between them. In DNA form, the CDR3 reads TGTGCCACCAGTAACGCCAATGAGCAGTTCTTC. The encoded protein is CATSNANEQFF.

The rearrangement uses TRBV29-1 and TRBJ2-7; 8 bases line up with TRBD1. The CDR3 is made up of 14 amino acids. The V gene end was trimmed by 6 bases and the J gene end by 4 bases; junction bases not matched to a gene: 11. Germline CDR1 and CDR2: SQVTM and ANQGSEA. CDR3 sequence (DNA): TGCAGCGTCCCCCAGGGGGCAGTTGGGTACGAGCAGTACGTC. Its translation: CSVPQGAVGYEQYV.

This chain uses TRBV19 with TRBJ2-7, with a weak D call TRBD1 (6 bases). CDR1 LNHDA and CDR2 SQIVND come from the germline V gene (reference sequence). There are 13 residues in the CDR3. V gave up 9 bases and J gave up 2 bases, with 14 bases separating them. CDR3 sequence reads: CASSTQGPYEQYF. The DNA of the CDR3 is TGTGCCAGCTCGACCCAGGGGCCCTACGAGCAGTACTTC.

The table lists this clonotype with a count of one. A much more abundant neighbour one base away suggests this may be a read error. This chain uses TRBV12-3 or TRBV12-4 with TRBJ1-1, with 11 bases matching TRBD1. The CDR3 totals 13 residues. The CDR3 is CATHYRTGGTAIF. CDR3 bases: TGTGCCACCCACTACCGGACAGGGGGCACAGCTATCTTT.

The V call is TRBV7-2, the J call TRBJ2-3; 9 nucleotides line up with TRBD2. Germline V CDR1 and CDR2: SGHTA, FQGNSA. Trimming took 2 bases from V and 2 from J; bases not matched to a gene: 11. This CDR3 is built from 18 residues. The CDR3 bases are TGTGCCAGCAGCTTACCTTCTAGCGGGGTCTCGGACACAGATACGCAGTATTTT. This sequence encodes CASSLPSSGVSDTDTQYF.

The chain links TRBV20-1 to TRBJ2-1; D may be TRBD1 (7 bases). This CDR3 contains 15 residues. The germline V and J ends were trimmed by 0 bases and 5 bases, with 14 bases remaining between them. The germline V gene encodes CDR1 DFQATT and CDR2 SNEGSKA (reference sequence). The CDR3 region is CSARDRGAAHNEQFF. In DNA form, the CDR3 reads TGCAGTGCTAGAGACAGGGGGGCCGCTCACAATGAGCAGTTCTTC.

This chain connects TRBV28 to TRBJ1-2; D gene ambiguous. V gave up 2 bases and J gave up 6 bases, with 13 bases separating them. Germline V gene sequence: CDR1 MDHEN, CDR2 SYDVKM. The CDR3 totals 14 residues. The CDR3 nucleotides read TGTGCCAGCAGTTTAGGGTCCGCCATGGATGGCTACACCTTC. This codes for CASSLGSAMDGYTF.

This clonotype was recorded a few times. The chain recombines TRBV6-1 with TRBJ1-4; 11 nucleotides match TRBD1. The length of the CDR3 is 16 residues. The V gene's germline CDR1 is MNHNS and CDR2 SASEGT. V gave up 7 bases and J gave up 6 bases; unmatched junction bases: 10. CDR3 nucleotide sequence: TGTGCCAGCAAATTTCTCGGGACAGGGGGAGATGAAAAACTGTTTTTT. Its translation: CASKFLGTGGDEKLFF.

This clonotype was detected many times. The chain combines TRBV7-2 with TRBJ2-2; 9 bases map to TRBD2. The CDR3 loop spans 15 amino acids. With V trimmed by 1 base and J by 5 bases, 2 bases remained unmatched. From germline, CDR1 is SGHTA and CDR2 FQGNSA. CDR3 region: CASSLEAGGTGELFF. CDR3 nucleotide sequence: TGTGCCAGCAGCTTAGAAGCGGGGGGAACCGGGGAGCTGTTTTTT.

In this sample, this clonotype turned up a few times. The CDR3 coding sequence is TGTGCCACCAGACCCAGCGGGGTACGGGATACGGGAACGCAGTATTTT. It is translated as CATRPSGVRDTGTQYF. The chain recombines TRBV24-1 with TRBJ2-3; 7 bases line up with TRBD2. Germline-derived CDR1 and CDR2 are KGHDR and SFDVKD. V was clipped by 7 bases and J by 9 bases; unmatched bases: 18. The CDR3 extends over 16 amino acids.

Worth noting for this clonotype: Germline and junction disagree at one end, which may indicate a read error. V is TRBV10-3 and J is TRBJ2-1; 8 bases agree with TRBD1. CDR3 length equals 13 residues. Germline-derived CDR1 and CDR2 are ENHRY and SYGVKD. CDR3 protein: CAISEATGDELFF. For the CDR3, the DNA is TGTGCCATCAGTGAGGCGACAGGGGATGAGCTGTTCTTC.

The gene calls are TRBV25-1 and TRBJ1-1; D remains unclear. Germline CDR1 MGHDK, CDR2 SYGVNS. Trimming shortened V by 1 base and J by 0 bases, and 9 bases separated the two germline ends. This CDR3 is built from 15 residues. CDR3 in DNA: TGTGCCAGCAGTGAATTGAGAGGCATGAACACTGAAGCTTTCTTT. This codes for CASSELRGMNTEAFF.

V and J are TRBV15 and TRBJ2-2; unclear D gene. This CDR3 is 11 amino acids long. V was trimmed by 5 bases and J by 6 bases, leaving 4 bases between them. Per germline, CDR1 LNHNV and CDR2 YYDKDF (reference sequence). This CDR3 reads CATSPPGELFF. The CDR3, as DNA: TGTGCCACCAGCCCGCCCGGGGAGCTGTTTTTT.

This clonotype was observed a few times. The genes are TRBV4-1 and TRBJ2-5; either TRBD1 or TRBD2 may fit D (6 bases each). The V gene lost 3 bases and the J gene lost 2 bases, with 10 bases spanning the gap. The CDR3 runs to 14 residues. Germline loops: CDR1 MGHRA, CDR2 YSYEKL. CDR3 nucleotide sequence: TGCGCCAGCAGCCACGGGGGCGGTCAAGAGACCCAGTACTTC. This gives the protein CASSHGGGQETQYF.

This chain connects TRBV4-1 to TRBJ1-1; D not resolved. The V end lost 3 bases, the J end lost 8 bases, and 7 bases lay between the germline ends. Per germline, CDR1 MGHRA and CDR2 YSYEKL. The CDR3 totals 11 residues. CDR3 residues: CASSHGSEAFF. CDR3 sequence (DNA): TGCGCCAGCAGCCATGGGTCAGAAGCTTTCTTT.

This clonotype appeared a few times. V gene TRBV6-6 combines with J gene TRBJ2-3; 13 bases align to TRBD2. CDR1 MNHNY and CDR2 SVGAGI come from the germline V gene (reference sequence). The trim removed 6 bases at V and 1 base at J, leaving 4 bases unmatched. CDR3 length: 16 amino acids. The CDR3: CASRTGTSGGTDTQYF. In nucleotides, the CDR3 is TGTGCCAGCAGGACAGGGACTAGCGGGGGCACAGATACGCAGTATTTT.